A selection of T cell receptor beta chains follows, all from one sample in a study of long-term antiretroviral therapy in people with HIV. Libraries were prepared by immunoSEQ multiplex PCR; TCRdb keeps only in-frame clonotypes and omits some of them. Of tens of thousands of clones in the sample, 83% were seen once. The sample consisted of unsorted PBMCs, taken 0.4 years before starting antiretroviral therapy. These receptors all come from a man aged 18 to 30 with HIV. CDR3s include the opening cysteine and the closing phenylalanine or tryptophan. Fields, in order: clone size, J gene, V gene, D gene, CDR3 DNA, CDR3 protein. D genes are given only for firm matches. Clone size is stated in some rows and not others, as once, few, many or a class when expanded.

size: -; J: TRBJ2-1; V: TRBV19; D: TRBD2; DNA: TGTGCCAGTAGTACGACGGGAGGGCCCAATGAGCAGTTCTTC; CDR3: CASSTTGGPNEQFF
size: -; J: TRBJ2-4; V: TRBV6-1; D: -; DNA: TGTGCCAGCAGTGAAATAACTCGACAGGAAAACATTCAGTACTTC; CDR3: CASSEITRQENIQYF
size: once; J: TRBJ2-1; V: TRBV6-1; D: -; DNA: TGTGCCAGCAGTCCGCCTATTGGTGAGCAGTTCTTC; CDR3: CASSPPIGEQFF
size: -; J: TRBJ2-1; V: TRBV12-5; D: TRBD2; DNA: TGTGCTAGTGGTTTCGGGGGGGTATACAATGAGCAGTTCTTC; CDR3: CASGFGGVYNEQFF
size: -; J: TRBJ1-3; V: TRBV27; D: TRBD1; DNA: TGTGCCAGCAGTTTACATCGGACAGGTTATTCGGCTGGAAACACCATATATTTT; CDR3: CASSLHRTGYSAGNTIYF
size: -; J: TRBJ2-1; V: TRBV7-3; D: -; DNA: TGTGCCAGCAGCTTACCTGACAACAATGAGCAGTTCTTC; CDR3: CASSLPDNNEQFF
size: -; J: TRBJ2-7; V: TRBV7-9; D: -; DNA: TGTGCCAGCAGCTCGGCGGGGAATCCCTACGAGCAGTACTTC; CDR3: CASSSAGNPYEQYF
size: -; J: TRBJ1-3; V: TRBV28; D: -; DNA: TGTGCCAGCATCAAGGGGGGGCCACATGCGGGGTTTGGAAACACCATATATTTT; CDR3: CASIKGGPHAGFGNTIYF
size: few; J: TRBJ1-5; V: TRBV5-1; D: -; DNA: TGCGCCAGCAGCTTGTCCGCTGATCAGCCCCAGCATTTT; CDR3: CASSLSADQPQHF
size: -; J: TRBJ2-3; V: TRBV21-1; D: -; DNA: TGTGCCAGTCCGTGGGGGAGAAGGACAGATACGCAGTATTTT; CDR3: CASPWGRRTDTQYF
size: -; J: TRBJ2-2; V: TRBV7-7; D: TRBD1; DNA: TGTGCTAGCAGCCCCCGGACAGGGTCTCCTACCGGGGAGCTGTTTTTT; CDR3: CASSPRTGSPTGELFF
size: -; J: TRBJ2-6; V: TRBV30; D: TRBD1; DNA: TGTGCCTGTACCGGACAGGCAAACTCTGGGGCCAACGTCCTGACTTTC; CDR3: CACTGQANSGANVLTF
size: -; J: TRBJ2-7; V: TRBV28; D: -; DNA: TGTGCCAGCACCCTCCCCAACCATAACCACTACGAGCAGTACTTC; CDR3: CASTLPNHNHYEQYF
size: -; J: TRBJ1-2; V: TRBV7-9; D: -; DNA: TGTGCCAGCAGCTTAGGGGAATTACGGGGCTACACCTTC; CDR3: CASSLGELRGYTF
size: -; J: TRBJ1-6; V: TRBV2; D: -; DNA: TGTGCCAGCAGTGAAACGGCAGGGGTCAATTCACCCCTCCACTTT; CDR3: CASSETAGVNSPLHF
size: -; J: TRBJ1-1; V: TRBV7-9; D: -; DNA: TGTGCCAGCAGCTTAAAGGGGCCGAACACTGAAGCTTTCTTT; CDR3: CASSLKGPNTEAFF
size: -; J: TRBJ2-2; V: TRBV11-3; D: -; DNA: TGTGCCAGCAGCTCCCGGGACTCGAGACGCACCGGGGAGCTGTTTTTT; CDR3: CASSSRDSRRTGELFF
size: -; J: TRBJ1-2; V: TRBV11-1; D: TRBD1; DNA: TGTGCCAGCAGCGCTTACAGGGGGCATGGCTACACCTTC; CDR3: CASSAYRGHGYTF
size: -; J: TRBJ2-1; V: TRBV13; D: TRBD2; DNA: TGTGCCAGCAGCTTAAGGTCCCCGACTAGCGGGGGCGTCTTC; CDR3: CASSLRSPTSGGVF
size: -; J: TRBJ1-1; V: TRBV7-9; D: -; DNA: TGTGCCAGCAGCTTGGACTTCAACACTGAAGCTTTCTTT; CDR3: CASSLDFNTEAFF
size: -; J: TRBJ1-5; V: TRBV4-3; D: TRBD1; DNA: TGCGCCAGCAGCCAAGTCTTCGGGACAGGGGGTTTCGGTCAGCCCCAGCATTTT; CDR3: CASSQVFGTGGFGQPQHF
size: -; J: TRBJ2-2; V: TRBV4-2; D: TRBD1; DNA: TGTGCCAGCAGCCAAGCTCCAGGGGGCAACACCGGGGAGCTGTTTTTT; CDR3: CASSQAPGGNTGELFF
size: -; J: TRBJ1-6; V: TRBV19; D: -; DNA: TGTGCCAGTAGTGCCGAGACCTGGGGTAATTCACCCCTCCACTTT; CDR3: CASSAETWGNSPLHF
size: -; J: TRBJ1-2; V: TRBV4-2; D: TRBD1; DNA: TGTGCCAGCAGCTGGACGCTGACAGGGCCTGGCTACACCTTC; CDR3: CASSWTLTGPGYTF
size: -; J: TRBJ1-2; V: TRBV5-4; D: TRBD1; DNA: TGTGCCAGCAGCTTACGACAGGGGGTGAACTATGGCTACACCTTC; CDR3: CASSLRQGVNYGYTF
size: -; J: TRBJ2-2; V: TRBV27; D: -; DNA: TGTGCCAGCAGTTCCAAGTTCGGGGAGCTGTTTTTT; CDR3: CASSSKFGELFF
size: -; J: TRBJ2-7; V: TRBV23-1; D: TRBD1; DNA: TGCGCCAGCAGTCAATCGGGGGACAGGGGGAGGTACGAGCAGTACTTC; CDR3: CASSQSGDRGRYEQYF
size: -; J: TRBJ2-6; V: TRBV5-4; D: -; DNA: TGTGCCAGCAGCCCTCATTCTGGGGCCAACGTCCTGACTTTC; CDR3: CASSPHSGANVLTF
size: -; J: TRBJ2-1; V: TRBV4-1; D: -; DNA: TGCGCCAGCAGCTCTCCTCGCGTCTCCTACAATGAGCAGTTCTTC; CDR3: CASSSPRVSYNEQFF
size: -; J: TRBJ2-3; V: TRBV5-1; D: -; DNA: TGCGCCAGCAGCTCGGGAGATACGCAGTATTTT; CDR3: CASSSGDTQYF
size: -; J: TRBJ2-7; V: TRBV5-1; D: -; DNA: TGCGCCAGCAGCTTGGCGGCAGGGAAATACGAGCAGTACTTC; CDR3: CASSLAAGKYEQYF
size: -; J: TRBJ1-2; V: TRBV30; D: -; DNA: TGTGCCTGGAGTGTAGGTGACAGACCTAACTATGGCTACACCTTC; CDR3: CAWSVGDRPNYGYTF
size: -; J: TRBJ1-1; V: TRBV9; D: -; DNA: TGTGCCAGCAGCGTAGGGTCGAACACTGAAGCTTTCTTT; CDR3: CASSVGSNTEAFF
size: few; J: TRBJ2-1; V: TRBV5-4; D: TRBD2; DNA: TGTGCCAGCAGCTTCTGGGACTATTATAAGGGATTGTTAGGCGCTGAGCAGTTCTTC; CDR3: CASSFWDYYKGLLGAEQFF
size: -; J: TRBJ2-2; V: TRBV6-1; D: TRBD1; DNA: TGTGCCAGCAAGGAAGGGGGCATAACCGGGGAGCTGTTTTTT; CDR3: CASKEGGITGELFF
size: -; J: TRBJ2-7; V: TRBV5-4; D: TRBD1; DNA: TGTGCCAGCAGCACCCGACAGGGGTCCCTCTACGAGCAGTACTTC; CDR3: CASSTRQGSLYEQYF
size: -; J: TRBJ1-1; V: TRBV21-1; D: -; DNA: TGTGCCAGCAGCCAACGACAGGGGTCGGAAAACACTGAAGCTTTCTTT; CDR3: CASSQRQGSENTEAFF
size: -; J: TRBJ1-1; V: TRBV6-5; D: -; DNA: TGTGCCAGCAGTCAATGGGACACCTTGAACACTGAAGCTTTCTTT; CDR3: CASSQWDTLNTEAFF
size: -; J: TRBJ2-1; V: TRBV6-1; D: -; DNA: TGTGCCAGCAGTGATCCGGGCGGGGGCTTTGGGAATGAGCAGTTCTTC; CDR3: CASSDPGGGFGNEQFF
size: -; J: TRBJ1-2; V: TRBV11-2; D: -; DNA: TGTGCCAGCACCATAGGGATTAACTATGGCTACACCTTC; CDR3: CASTIGINYGYTF
size: -; J: TRBJ1-2; V: TRBV5-4; D: -; DNA: TGTGCCAGCAGCTTGGAACGGTATTATGGCTACACCTTC; CDR3: CASSLERYYGYTF
size: -; J: TRBJ2-1; V: TRBV9; D: -; DNA: TGTGCCAGCAGCGTAGTGGCCGCCGCCTACAATGAGCAGTTCTTC; CDR3: CASSVVAAAYNEQFF
size: -; J: TRBJ1-5; V: TRBV7-2; D: -; DNA: TGTGCCAGCAGCTTAGGGACTTATCAGCCCCAGCATTTT; CDR3: CASSLGTYQPQHF
size: -; J: TRBJ2-7; V: TRBV5-4; D: -; DNA: TGTGCCAGCAGCACCGGGGCTTCCTACGAGCAGTACTTC; CDR3: CASSTGASYEQYF
size: -; J: TRBJ1-3; V: TRBV7-9; D: -; DNA: TGTGCCAGCAGCTTAATTGGCTCTACATGGGGAAACACCATATATTTT; CDR3: CASSLIGSTWGNTIYF
size: -; J: TRBJ2-5; V: TRBV5-1; D: -; DNA: TGCGCCAGCAGCTTGGACAATCAAGAGACCCAGTACTTC; CDR3: CASSLDNQETQYF
size: -; J: TRBJ2-7; V: TRBV4-1; D: -; DNA: TGCGCCAGCAGCCAAGCCGCATCCTACGAGCAGTACTTC; CDR3: CASSQAASYEQYF